The table lists the clone carrying this TCR beta chain with many counts. Its antigen is currently unknown. This specimen belongs to a study of CD8 T cells in ankylosing spondylitis. Study outcomes and limitations: About 8 highly homologous variants made up a TCR beta motif, and this motif appeared characteristic of ankylosing spondylitis blood. Matched ankylosing spondylitis synovial fluid reportedly contained a significantly enriched population of disease-linked clones.

Making use of molecular barcodes, quantitative 5'-RACE generated TCR beta libraries. TCRdb reanalysed the 5' RACE reads using MiXCR and keeps one entry per CDR3 protein. The data contain more than 60,000 distinct CDR3 sequences, around 6.5% of them singletons. With V trimmed by 5 bases and J by 3 bases, 10 bases remained unmatched. This CDR3 has 15 residues. Germline loops: CDR1 SGHTA, CDR2 FQGNSA. The sample comprised synovial fluid, either unsorted or a sorted T cell fraction (not recorded which). The TCR was taken from a male donor with ankylosing spondylitis. The chain is built from TRBV7-2 and TRBJ2-7; 7 bases are a match to TRBD2. The DNA for the CDR3 is TGTGCCAGCAGCGAGGTGGGCGGGAGTCTCTACGAGCAGTACTTC. It translates to CASSEVGGSLYEQYF.